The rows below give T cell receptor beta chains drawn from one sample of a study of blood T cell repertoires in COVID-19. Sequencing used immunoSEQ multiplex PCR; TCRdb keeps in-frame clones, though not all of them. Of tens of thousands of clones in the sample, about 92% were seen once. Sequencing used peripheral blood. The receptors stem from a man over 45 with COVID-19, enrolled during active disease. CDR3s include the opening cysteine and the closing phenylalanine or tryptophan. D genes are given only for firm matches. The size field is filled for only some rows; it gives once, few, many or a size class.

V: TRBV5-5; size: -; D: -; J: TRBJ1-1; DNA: TGTGCCAGCAGCTTGGTTCAGATGAACACTGAAGCTTTCTTT; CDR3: CASSLVQMNTEAFF
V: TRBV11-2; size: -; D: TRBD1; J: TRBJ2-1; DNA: TGTGCCAGCAGCCCCGGGACAGGGAAGTACAATGAGCAGTTCTTC; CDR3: CASSPGTGKYNEQFF
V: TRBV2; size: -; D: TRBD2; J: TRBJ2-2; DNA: TGTGCCAGCAGTACCCAGCGGGGGAACACCGGGGAGCTGTTTTTT; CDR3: CASSTQRGNTGELFF
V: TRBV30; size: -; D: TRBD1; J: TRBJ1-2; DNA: TGTGCCTGGAGTGGGGGACAGGGCTATGGCTACACCTTC; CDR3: CAWSGGQGYGYTF
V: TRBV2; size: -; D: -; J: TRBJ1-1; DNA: TGTGCCAGCAGTGACGAACAGGTGAACACTGAAGCTTTCTTT; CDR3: CASSDEQVNTEAFF
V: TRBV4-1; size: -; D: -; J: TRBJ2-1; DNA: TGCGCCAGCAGCCAACCCCTAGGCCGAGGGGGAGCGCCTGAGCAGTTCTTC; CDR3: CASSQPLGRGGAPEQFF
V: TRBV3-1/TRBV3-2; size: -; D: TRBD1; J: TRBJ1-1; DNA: TGTGCCAGCAGCCGCAACAGGGGTAGCACTGAAGCTTTCTTT; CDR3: CASSRNRGSTEAFF
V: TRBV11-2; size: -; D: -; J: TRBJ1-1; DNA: TGTGCCAGCAGCTTACCGTTCGGACAGCCTGGCGACACTGAAGCTTTCTTT; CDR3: CASSLPFGQPGDTEAFF
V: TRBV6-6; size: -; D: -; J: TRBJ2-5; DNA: TGTGCCAGCAGTTACCTCCTAGCGACGGAGACCCAGTACTTC; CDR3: CASSYLLATETQYF
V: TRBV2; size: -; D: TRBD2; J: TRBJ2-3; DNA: TGTGCCAGCAGTGGGCTAGCGGGAGGCCCCGATACGCAGTATTTT; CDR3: CASSGLAGGPDTQYF
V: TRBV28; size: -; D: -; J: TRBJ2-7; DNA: TGTGCCAGCAGTTTTACCTACGAGCAGTACTTC; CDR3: CASSFTYEQYF
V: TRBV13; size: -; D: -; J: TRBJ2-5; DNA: TGTGCCAGTAGGCAGACAGGCCAAGAGACCCAGTACTTC; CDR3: CASRQTGQETQYF
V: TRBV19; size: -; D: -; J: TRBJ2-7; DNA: TGTGCCAGTAGTATCTCGGGGGATGGGGACGAGCAGTACTTC; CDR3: CASSISGDGDEQYF
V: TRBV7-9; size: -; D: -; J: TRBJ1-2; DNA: TGTGCCAGCAGCTCCCCGGGATCTTACTATGGCTACACCTTC; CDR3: CASSSPGSYYGYTF
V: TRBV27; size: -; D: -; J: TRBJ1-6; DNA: TGTGCCAGCAGTCCGTTCGGGGGTTCGGCCCTCCACTTT; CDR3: CASSPFGGSALHF
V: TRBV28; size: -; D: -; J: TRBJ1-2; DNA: TGTGCCAGCAGTTCCTTACCCCTAGGACAGTTTAACTATGGCTACACCTTC; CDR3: CASSSLPLGQFNYGYTF
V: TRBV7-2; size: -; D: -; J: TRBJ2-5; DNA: TGTGCCAGCAGCTCCGCGGGGTTGTCTGGAGAGACCCAGTACTTC; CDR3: CASSSAGLSGETQYF
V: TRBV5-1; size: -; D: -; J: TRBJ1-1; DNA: TGCGCCAGCAGCTCCGAACGGACGGGAAACACTGAAGCTTTCTTT; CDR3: CASSSERTGNTEAFF
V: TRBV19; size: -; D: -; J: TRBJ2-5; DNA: TGTGCCAGTAGTGTTCAGGGGATGGAGACCCAGTACTTC; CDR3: CASSVQGMETQYF
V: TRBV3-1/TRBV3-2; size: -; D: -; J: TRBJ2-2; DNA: TGTGCCAGCAGCCCCAGTTTAACCGGGGAGCTGTTTTTT; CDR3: CASSPSLTGELFF
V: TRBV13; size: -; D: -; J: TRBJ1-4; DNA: TGTGCCAGCAGCTGGGGGGGAAGGGGTGGAAAACTGTTTTTT; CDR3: CASSWGGRGGKLFF
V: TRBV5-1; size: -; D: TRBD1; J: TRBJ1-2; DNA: TGCGCCAGCAGCTGGGACAGCTATGGCTACACCTTC; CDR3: CASSWDSYGYTF
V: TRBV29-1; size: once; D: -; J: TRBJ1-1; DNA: TGCAGCGTTGAAGGGCCCCCAGAAACCCCATGGTCTGAAGCTTTCTTT; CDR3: CSVEGPPETPWSEAFF
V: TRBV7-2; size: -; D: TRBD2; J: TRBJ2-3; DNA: TGTGCCAGCAGCCCTAGCGGTGCAACAGATACGCAGTATTTT; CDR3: CASSPSGATDTQYF
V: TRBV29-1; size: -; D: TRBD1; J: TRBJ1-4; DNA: TGCAGCGTCGGGGACAGCCATGAAAAACTGTTTTTT; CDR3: CSVGDSHEKLFF
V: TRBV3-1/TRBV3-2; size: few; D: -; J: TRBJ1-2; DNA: TGTGCCAGCAGCCCCGGGGAGTATGGCTACACCTTC; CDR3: CASSPGEYGYTF
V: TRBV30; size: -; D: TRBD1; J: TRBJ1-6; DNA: TGTGCCTGGAGTGTGACAGGGGGGGATTCACCCCTCCACTTT; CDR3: CAWSVTGGDSPLHF
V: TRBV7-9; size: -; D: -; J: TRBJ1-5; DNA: TGTGCCAGCAGCGCCAATCCGTTTCAGGGGTACAATCAGCCCCAGCATTTT; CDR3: CASSANPFQGYNQPQHF
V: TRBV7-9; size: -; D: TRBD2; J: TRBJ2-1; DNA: TGTGCCAGCAGCGTAGCGGGAGGTGAGCAGTTCTTC; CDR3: CASSVAGGEQFF
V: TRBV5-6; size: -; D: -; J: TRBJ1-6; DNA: TGTGCCAGCAGCCCGCTAGGGGATAATTCACCCCTCCACTTT; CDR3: CASSPLGDNSPLHF
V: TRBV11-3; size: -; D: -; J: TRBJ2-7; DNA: TGTGCCAGCAGTACCAACAGGGACTCCTACGAGCAGTACTTC; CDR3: CASSTNRDSYEQYF
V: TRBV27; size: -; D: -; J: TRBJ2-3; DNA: TGTGCCAGCAGTCTCGGGACAAGACGGACCACAGATACGCAGTATTTT; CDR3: CASSLGTRRTTDTQYF
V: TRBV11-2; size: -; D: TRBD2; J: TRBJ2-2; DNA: TGTGCCAGCAGCGGTAGCGGGAGAGGCCACATCGGGGAGCTGTTTTTT; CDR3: CASSGSGRGHIGELFF
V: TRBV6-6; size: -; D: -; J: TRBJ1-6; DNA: TGTGCCAGCAGTCCGCTTGTAAACCCCGATTCCAACAGCTCACCCCTCCACTTT; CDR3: CASSPLVNPDSNSSPLHF
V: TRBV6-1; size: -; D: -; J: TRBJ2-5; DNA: TGTGCCAGCAGTGAAGGTTGGGCACAAGAGACCCAGTACTTC; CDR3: CASSEGWAQETQYF
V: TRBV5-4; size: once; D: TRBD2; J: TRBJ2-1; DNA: TGTGCCAGCAGCTCGGGACTAGCGGGAGTTTATTACAATGAGCAGTTCTTC; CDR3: CASSSGLAGVYYNEQFF
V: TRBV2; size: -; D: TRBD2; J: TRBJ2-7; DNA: TGTGCCAGCAGTGCCTGGGGGGGCTCCTACGAGCAGTACTTC; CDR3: CASSAWGGSYEQYF
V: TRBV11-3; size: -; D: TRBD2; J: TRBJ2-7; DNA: TGTGCCAGCGGCGGGAGGGCTGGGGAGCAGTACTTC; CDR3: CASGGRAGEQYF
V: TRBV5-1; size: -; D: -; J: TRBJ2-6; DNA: TGCGCCAGCAGAAGACCGGGGGTGAGTGGGGCCAACGTCCTGACTTTC; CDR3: CASRRPGVSGANVLTF
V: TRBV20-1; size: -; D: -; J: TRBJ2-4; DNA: TGCAGTGCTAGAGACAGAAACATTCAGTACTTC; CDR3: CSARDRNIQYF
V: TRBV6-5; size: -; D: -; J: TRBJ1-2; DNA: TGTGCCAGCTCGGGGGGTAGCTATGGCTACACCTTC; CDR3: CASSGGSYGYTF